This T cell receptor beta chain was documented in a study of blood T cell repertoires in COVID-19. On the study more broadly: T cells, B-cell-depleted T cells, or PBMCs provided the cDNA or gDNA that served as material.

Enrollment of patients from Seattle took place during active infection, with longitudinal follow-up. CDR1 is ENHRY, CDR2 SYGVKD, per germline. The CDR3 is 17 residues long. Trimming cost V 7 bases and J 4 bases, with 25 bases left between them. The authors' processing: The assay estimated nucleated cells by amplifying reference gene primers. TCRdb's copy holds only in-frame clones and misses some; the assay was immunoSEQ multiplex PCR. That table gives V, J and clone size, and the DNA gave D and trimming. The sample contains fewer than 350,000 clones, 90% of which appear only once. This chain joins TRBV10-3 and TRBJ1-1; TRBD1 is a possible D gene (5 bases). The sequenced material came from peripheral blood. The TCR was taken from a woman under 40 with COVID-19, enrolled during active disease. The CDR3: CAIKESGPGRVGTEAFF. CDR3 in DNA: TGTGCCATCAAGGAATCAGGTCCGGGCAGGGTGGGCACTGAAGCTTTCTTT.